The source of this TCR beta chain is a study of shared clonotypes between healthy human individuals. Study in general: Samples came from two female and a few male donors aged 18 to 49.

This CDR3 has 18 residues. Per germline, CDR1 MDHEN and CDR2 SYDVKM. Trimming took off 4 bases at V and 6 bases at J, with 24 bases between the two ends. Genomic DNA of each subset was evenly split across several immunoSEQ plates. The sequencing of unsorted PBMC DNA took place on ten immunoSEQ deep assay plates. Methods used by the authors: Junction-only sequences without quality scores came from ImmunoSEQ, so filtering differed. Method: immunoSEQ multiplex PCR; TCRdb's copy keeps in-frame clones and lacks some. V and J calls and clone size come straight from that table; D and trimming were deduced from the DNA. There are about 490,000 clones in the sample; about three quarters occur only once, and over 10% lies in the top ten.

V usage is TRBV28 and J usage is TRBJ2-2; D gene unclear. Sequenced sample: PBMCs. The clonotype comes from a woman between 35 and 50 years old in good health. Some clones in this sample may be carry-over from other donors' samples. As DNA, the CDR3 is TGTGCCAGCAGTTCGACCCCCGGCAGAGCGAATGTGGCCGGGGAGCTGTTTTTT. Translation: CASSSTPGRANVAGELFF.